The 5 T cell receptor beta chains in this list originate from one sample, sequenced in a study of T cell responses to AZD1222 COVID-19 vaccine. Sequencing used immunoSEQ multiplex PCR; TCRdb keeps in-frame clones, though not all of them. The table lists approximately 150,000 clones, about nine tenths of them singletons. The sample was peripheral blood, taken on day 0 of MenACWY control vaccination. Receptors originate from an adult in good health.

This rearrangement joins TRBV11-3 to TRBJ2-2, with a tentative D call TRBD2 (5 bases). Trimming left V 5 bases short and J 6 bases short, with 13 bases between. The CDR3 length is 14 residues. CDR1 SGHNT and CDR2 YENEEA come from the germline V gene. CDR3 sequence (DNA): TGTGCCAGCAGCCCGCAGGCCGGGGCCGGGGAGCTGTTTTTT. Translating it yields CASSPQAGAGELFF.

The chain couples TRBV5-1 to TRBJ1-2; 11 nucleotides match TRBD1. From germline, CDR1 is SGHRS and CDR2 YFSETQ. V was pared by 1 base and J by 1 base, with 9 bases of the junction left unmatched. There are 18 residues in the CDR3. The DNA for the CDR3 is TGCGCCAGCAGCTTGACCGGGACAGGGGGTTCCTATAACTATGGCTACACCTTC. It translates to CASSLTGTGGSYNYGYTF. The entire variable domain, with the rest obtained from reference TRBV5-1 and TRBJ1-2, is as follows: KAGVTQTPRYLIKTRGQQVTLSCSPISGHRSVSWYQQTPGQGLQFLFEYFSETQRNKGNFPGRFSGRQFSNSRSEMNVSTLELGDSALYLCASSLTGTGGSYNYGYTFGSGTRLTVV.

This chain connects TRBV6-2 or TRBV6-3 to TRBJ1-2, with D perhaps matching TRBD1 (6 bases). V was cut by 2 bases and J by 8 bases, with 21 bases left in between. Germline V gene lookup returns CDR1 MNHEY and CDR2 SVGEGT. The length of the CDR3 is 16 residues. The CDR3 DNA is TGTGCCAGCAGTTACGATCCGGGGGCTGGTATCTACGGCTACACCTTC. Its protein is CASSYDPGAGIYGYTF.

In DNA form, the CDR3 reads TGTGCCAGCGGCTCCTCCGGGGGTCCAACAGATACGCAGTATTTT. It translates to CASGSSGGPTDTQYF. The chain recombines TRBV7-3 with TRBJ2-3; the D gene is possibly TRBD2 (6 bases). V shed 8 bases and J shed 3 bases, with 18 bases lying between them. Per germline, CDR1 SGHTA and CDR2 FQGTGA. The CDR3 is 15 residues long.

The chain joins TRBV6-5 to TRBJ1-2; a weak D match, TRBD1 (5 bases). CDR1 and CDR2 from the germline V gene are MNHEY and SVGAGI. The CDR3 spans 14 residues. Trimming stripped 2 bases from V and 2 bases from J, with 9 bases between. CDR3 nucleotides: TGTGCCAGCAGTTACCGGGGCGGAAACTATGGCTACACCTTC. This gives the protein CASSYRGGNYGYTF.